The 15 T cell receptor beta chains presented below share a single source sample, sequenced in a study of T-cell reconstitution after alpha-beta-depleted transplantation in children. TCRbeta library construction was performed incorporating unique molecular identifiers. Using its own MiXCR run on the PCR reads, TCRdb lists one record per CDR3 protein. The sample holds about 72,000 distinct CDR3 sequences; approximately 7.4% are singletons and the top ten take around 2.4%. This material consisted of PBMCs from the stem cell graft donor, taken from the stem cell graft. The source is a human donor who donated a stem cell graft to a child with acute lymphoblastic leukemia.

This clonotype was observed at least ten times. The chain carries TRBV18 and TRBJ2-7; TRBD1 matches at 7 bases. The CDR3 has 15 residues. V lost 3 bases to trimming and J lost 0 bases; unmatched junction nucleotides: 5. Germline V gene lookup returns CDR1 KGHSH and CDR2 LQKENI. The CDR3 DNA reads as TGTGCCAGCTCACCGACAGGGCGCCTCTCCTACGAGCAGTACTTC. This encodes CASSPTGRLSYEQYF.

In its sample, this clonotype was seen many times. The V gene is TRBV18, the J gene TRBJ2-4, with TRBD2 as a possible D gene (5 bases). Trimming stripped 2 bases from V and 0 bases from J, with 20 bases between. Germline V gene data show CDR1 as KGHSH and CDR2 as LQKENI. The CDR3 contains 19 residues. CDR3 region: CASSPFPPLGDIAKNIQYF. Written as DNA, the CDR3 is TGTGCCAGCTCACCATTCCCCCCCCTCGGGGATATAGCCAAAAACATTCAGTACTTC.

This clonotype was seen repeatedly, ten times or more. This chain joins TRBV5-1 and TRBJ2-1; 11 bases are a match to TRBD2. Germline lookup yields CDR1 SGHRS and CDR2 YFSETQ. J lost 4 bases, V lost 4 bases, and 7 bases had no gene match. The CDR3 consists of 16 residues. The CDR3 loop is CASSPTVAGGYNEQFF. CDR3 nucleotide sequence: TGCGCCAGCAGCCCGACGGTAGCGGGAGGGTACAATGAGCAGTTCTTC.

This clonotype was seen many times. The chain links TRBV4-2 to TRBJ1-2, with 7 bases lining up with TRBD1. The V gene end was trimmed by 8 bases and the J gene end by 5 bases; junction bases not matched to a gene: 8. The CDR3 runs 13 residues. CDR1 is LGHNA and CDR2 is YNFKEQ in the germline V gene. The CDR3 DNA reads TGTGCCAGCGGTAGTAGGGACAGTTATGGCTACACCTTC. It encodes CASGSRDSYGYTF.

This clonotype was counted at least ten times. The gene calls are TRBV20-1 and TRBJ1-4; D gene unclear. V gave up 6 bases and J gave up 4 bases, with 3 bases separating them. The CDR3 is 10 residues long. Germline V lookup: CDR1 DFQATT, CDR2 SNEGSKA (reference sequence). The CDR3 DNA is TGCAGTGCGGTTAATGAAAAACTGTTTTTT. Encoded protein: CSAVNEKLFF.

This clonotype was picked up many times. This rearrangement joins TRBV18 to TRBJ2-3; a weak D match, TRBD2 (5 bases). The V and J ends lost 1 base and 0 bases respectively, with 17 bases between them. The germline V gene has CDR1 KGHSH and CDR2 LQKENI. The CDR3 has 18 residues. In DNA form, the CDR3 reads TGTGCCAGCTCACCACAGGGTTGGGAGTACTTCAGCACAGATACGCAGTATTTT. It encodes CASSPQGWEYFSTDTQYF.

This clonotype was detected ten times or more. This chain joins TRBV13 and TRBJ1-6; TRBD1 is a possible D gene (5 bases). The CDR3 is 15 residues long. Germline V gives CDR1 PRHDT, CDR2 FYEKMQ (reference sequence). Trimming removed 2 bases from V and 5 bases from J, with 10 bases in between. The CDR3: CASSLRGTNNSPLHF. Here the CDR3 DNA reads TGTGCCAGCAGCTTAAGAGGGACCAATAATTCACCCCTCCACTTT.

The sample holds many counts of this clonotype. The chain uses TRBV9 and TRBJ1-2, with 9 bases aligning to TRBD1. The CDR3 consists of 14 residues. Germline V gives CDR1 SGDLS, CDR2 YYNGEE. The V and J ends lost 4 bases and 6 bases, in that order; junction bases with no gene match: 7. The CDR3 loop reads CASSLTRDRDGYTF. For the CDR3, the DNA is TGTGCCAGCAGCTTAACCCGGGACAGGGATGGCTACACCTTC.

V usage is TRBV7-9 and J usage is TRBJ2-7; 8 bases agree with TRBD1. The CDR3 totals 15 residues. The germline V gene encodes CDR1 SEHNR and CDR2 FQNEAQ (reference sequence). Trimming at V came to 4 bases and at J to 0 bases, leaving 5 bases not matched to a gene. The CDR3 protein is CASSSDRGSSYEQYF. CDR3 sequence (DNA): TGTGCCAGCAGCTCCGACAGGGGTAGCTCCTACGAGCAGTACTTC.

This clonotype was seen many times. This CDR3 is CASSLRTVNTEAFF. The CDR3 DNA follows: TGTGCCAGCAGCTTACGGACAGTGAACACTGAAGCTTTCTTT. The V call is TRBV7-6, the J call TRBJ1-1; maybe TRBD1 (6 bases). This CDR3 is 14 amino acids long. Germline assignment: CDR1 SGHVS and CDR2 FNYEAQ. Trimming took 2 bases from V and 0 from J, leaving 7 bases between them.

The chain recombines TRBV12-3 or TRBV12-4 with TRBJ1-5; D may be TRBD1 (5 bases). Trimming took 3 bases from V and 0 from J, leaving 15 bases between them. The CDR3 runs to 17 residues. CDR3 bases: TGTGCCAGCAGTTTTCTGCCAGGGAAATATAGCAATCAGCCCCAGCATTTT. Amino acid sequence: CASSFLPGKYSNQPQHF.

This clonotype has more than one count but fewer than ten. The gene calls are TRBV20-1 and TRBJ2-2; TRBD1 matches at 9 bases. This CDR3 region has 14 residues. J gave up 4 bases and V 6 bases, and 6 bases lay outside the gene matches. Germline V gives CDR1 DFQATT, CDR2 SNEGSKA (reference sequence). The DNA of the CDR3 is TGCAGTGCCCCAGGGACAGGGACCACCGGGGAGCTGTTTTTT. Amino acids: CSAPGTGTTGELFF.

This clonotype came up many times. The chain is built from TRBV28 and TRBJ2-1; 11 nucleotides line up with TRBD2. Unmatched junction bases numbered 17, after V lost 5 bases and J lost 14 bases. There are 16 residues in the CDR3. Germline lookup yields CDR1 MDHEN and CDR2 SYDVKM. The CDR3 spells CASSPLTSGSVGGEFF. The CDR3 DNA is TGTGCCAGCAGTCCCCTTACTAGCGGGAGCGTCGGCGGGGAGTTCTTC.

The chain recombines TRBV9 with TRBJ2-7; D remains ambiguous. Trimming removed 0 bases from V and 2 bases from J, with 9 bases in between. This CDR3 comprises 14 residues. CDR1 is SGDLS and CDR2 is YYNGEE in the germline V gene. This chain's CDR3 is CASSVDADPYEQYF. The CDR3 nucleotides read TGTGCCAGCAGCGTAGATGCAGATCCCTACGAGCAGTACTTC.

This clonotype has only a few counts. The junction departs from germline at one end; a sequencing error may be responsible. CDR3 bases: TGTGCCAGCAGTAACCGACAGGGTCAGGGCAATCAGCCACAGCATTTT. It yields the protein CASSNRQGQGNQPQHF. This rearrangement joins TRBV6-2 or TRBV6-3 to TRBJ1-5; 7 bases fit TRBD1. There are 16 residues in the CDR3. CDR1 MNHEY and CDR2 SVGEGT come from the germline V gene.